This T cell receptor beta chain appears in the sequencing data of a study of identical twins. In its sample, this clonotype was seen a few times. The antigen is unknown. Points from the study as a whole: Conclusions were drawn cross-sectionally by statistical analysis, without following the same donors.

TCRdb ran MiXCR on the 5' RACE reads and lists one entry per CDR3 protein. The table has roughly 770,000 distinct CDR3 sequences, roughly 18% seen once. This sample was shared with a second study, whose subject was T cells expressing NK-cell markers.

Sample: PBMCs. This clonotype originated in a woman aged 18 to 35 in good health.

The CDR3 sequence: CSVDYGSYTF. CDR3 DNA sequence: TGCAGCGTTGATTACGGGAGCTACACCTTC. The genes are TRBV29-1 and TRBJ1-2; D is unresolved. V lost 3 bases, J lost 9 bases, and 8 bases lay in between. Germline CDR1 SQVTM, CDR2 ANQGSEA. This CDR3 contains 10 residues.